This T cell receptor beta chain was sequenced during a study of tumor-infiltrating lymphocytes in primary liver carcinoma. A word on this clonotype: Sequence at one end of the junction differs from germline and may be a read error.

Total RNA and DNA came together from about 19-30 mg of bulk tissue without cell sorting. The CDR3 runs 13 residues. In germline, CDR1 is SQVTM, CDR2 ANQGSEA. Constant-region priming of about 0.5 ug total RNA yielded TCR beta cDNA. Three nested multiplex PCR rounds, a slightly modified ARM-PCR, produced the libraries for TCR beta. Rounds one and two of PCR, each of roughly 10 cycles, were primed with TRBV1-TRBV30 forward primers and a C-beta reverse primer. TCRdb re-called the multiplex PCR reads through MiXCR, storing one row per CDR3 protein. This sample has more than 70,000 distinct CDR3 sequences, with over 60% found just once.

What was sequenced was liver tumor tissue from sampling region 1. Noted subset: tumor region T1, superior pole. The TCR comes from a man aged 40-49 years with primary liver carcinoma and hepatitis B virus infection. The chain recombines TRBV29-1 with TRBJ2-5, with D possibly being TRBD2 (6 bases). CDR3 sequence (DNA): TGCAGCGTTGGTGGGAGGACCGTTGAGACCCAGTATTTC. Amino acid sequence: CSVGGRTVETQYF.